This T cell receptor beta chain was sequenced for a study of cytomegalovirus exposure and HLA in healthy donors. Broader study findings: Despite most TCR sequences being rare, some public TCRs occurred in many donors.

TCRdb's copy holds only in-frame clones and misses some; the assay was immunoSEQ multiplex PCR. The table records roughly 50,000 clones, under 95% of them present only once. V was cut by 2 bases and J by 5 bases, with 10 bases left in between. Germline CDR1 reads MDHEN; CDR2 reads SYDVKM. The CDR3 contains 14 residues. On this clone: The antigen is undetermined.

Sequenced: PBMCs. This TCR was sampled from a man between 18 and 35 years old in good health and CMV-seronegative. This sequence joins TRBV28 and TRBJ2-1; D gene ambiguous. The CDR3 reads CASSLVRPNNEQFF. The CDR3 nucleotides read TGTGCCAGCAGTTTAGTGCGCCCAAACAATGAGCAGTTCTTC.